This TCR beta chain was identified in a study of T cell repertoires in cytomegalovirus infection. Study overall: CMV infection together with matching HLA type was indicated by public TCR beta signatures. Study results and limitations: Totalled public TCR beta family frequency picked out people who carried CMV plus the relevant HLA. Dominating the ex vivo response were HLA-C-restricted CMV-specific TCR beta clonotypes.

CDR3 size: 13 residues. Per the germline V gene, CDR1 is LNHDA and CDR2 is SQIVND (reference sequence). Trimming took 1 base from V and 10 from J, leaving 10 bases between them. MiXCR, applied by TCRdb to the reads, yields one record per CDR3 protein. The sample consists of approximately 990,000 distinct CDR3 sequences, about 33% of them appearing once. This clonotype appeared a few times. The antigen is not known. Here the sequenced sample was cultured CD8+ T cells from PBMCs, taken from culture after CMV antigen stimulation. The TCR originated in a human donor in good health (CMV status not recorded). Some clones in this sample may be carry-over from other donors' samples. The rearrangement links TRBV19 to TRBJ2-2; D is possibly TRBD1 or TRBD2 (5 bases each). The CDR3 loop is CASSIVEGMELFF. The DNA for the CDR3 is TGTGCCAGTAGTATAGTTGAGGGGATGGAGCTGTTTTTT.